This T cell receptor beta chain derives from a study of Ad26.COV2.S vaccination and SARS-CoV-2 variants. Across the study: Ad26.COV2.S shots went into the muscle once or twice, 56 days apart. Notes on the study in general: Marked by substantial breadth, spike-specific CD8+ and CD4+ T cell responses were reportedly seen after vaccination. Spike-specific TCR breadth ran higher among vaccine recipients than placebo recipients.

Treatment denoted: about 20 received Ad26.COV2.S at low or high dose, single or two shots; 5 received placebo; per-sample allocation not given. Day 63 following the first vaccine or placebo injection was when the samples were taken. Germline assignment: CDR1 ENHRY and CDR2 SYGVKD. CDR3 length: 13 amino acids. V was cut by 7 bases and J by 4 bases, with 10 bases left in between. As for this clone: Its cognate antigen is unknown.

Libraries were prepared by immunoSEQ multiplex PCR; TCRdb keeps only in-frame clonotypes and omits some of them. The sample consists of some 340,000 clones, around 85% of them appearing once. This chain links TRBV10-3 with TRBJ2-2, with D perhaps matching TRBD1 (6 bases). The sample here was peripheral blood, taken in a trial of Ad26.COV2.S vaccine versus placebo. The receptor was derived from a person aged 18 to 59 who received the Ad26.COV2.S COVID-19 vaccine or a placebo. CDR3 sequence (DNA): TGTGCCATCAAGGCCAGGGGCACCGGGGAGCTGTTTTTT. Amino acid sequence: CAIKARGTGELFF.